These 2 T cell receptor beta chains share one sample of origin, sequenced in a study of early T cells in non-severe SARS-CoV-2 infection. Each CDR3 protein is one row after TCRdb ran MiXCR on the 5' RACE reads. This repertoire shows roughly 29,000 distinct CDR3 sequences, 4.5% to 5% found once; its top ten account for less than 7.5%. Material for sequencing was whole blood. The origin of the receptors is an adult who was a healthcare worker with PCR-confirmed SARS-CoV-2 infection or an uninfected control (not recorded which).

This clonotype was counted many times. Sequence at one end of the junction differs from germline and may be a read error. V is TRBV24-1 and J is TRBJ2-1; 7 bases are shared with TRBD1. Germline CDR1 and CDR2: KGHDR and SFDVKD. The CDR3 spans 15 residues. CDR3 amino acids: CATNDPRQGSNEQFF. As DNA, the CDR3 is TGTGCCACCAATGATCCTAGACAGGGTTCGAATGAGCAGTTCTTC.

This clonotype was recorded many times. This chain joins TRBV7-6 and TRBJ2-7, with TRBD1 matching 7 bases. The CDR3 runs to 15 residues. Germline V gene data show CDR1 as SGHVS and CDR2 as FNYEAQ. V shed 0 bases and J 2 bases; nucleotides not matched to a gene: 4. As DNA, the CDR3 is TGTGCCAGCAGCTTAGCTGGACAGGATACCTACGAGCAGTACTTC. Its translation: CASSLAGQDTYEQYF. Combining the CDR3 with reference TRBV7-6 and TRBJ2-7 gives the whole variable domain GAGVSQSPRYKVTKRGQDVALRCDPISGHVSLYWYRQALGQGPEFLTYFNYEAQQDKSGLPNDRFSAERPEGSISTLTIQRTEQRDSAMYRCASSLAGQDTYEQYFGPGTRLTVT.